This T cell receptor beta chain is drawn from a study of T-cell memory formation after mild COVID-19. In its sample, this clonotype was seen a few times. TCRdb independently ran MiXCR on the 5' RACE reads; one entry per CDR3 protein. Of 150,000 or so distinct CDR3 sequences listed, 25% to 40% are singletons. Trimming cost V 4 bases and J 6 bases; bases outside gene matches: 7. The CDR3 contains 13 residues. The germline V gene encodes CDR1 SQVTM and CDR2 ANQGSEA. The chain is built from TRBV29-1 and TRBJ2-7; 9 nucleotides align to TRBD2. Sequencing used PBMCs or a T cell subset sorted from them (not recorded which). The receptor comes from an adult woman who had mild COVID-19 (a few samples of this study predate the infection). Cell type and time point are not known. The CDR3 sequence: CSVVGLAGSEQYF. CDR3 DNA sequence: TGCAGCGTTGTTGGCCTAGCGGGAAGCGAGCAGTACTTC.